The sequence of this T cell receptor (beta chain) was determined in a study of shared clonotypes between healthy human individuals. Study-level information: A couple of women and three men aged 18 to 49 made up the donors. Findings and limits, study-wide: Enrolling few donors narrowed the genetic and exposure-history diversity that was represented. The sampled material consisted only of blood, and tissue repertoires are likely to differ.

Caucasian adults living in Nashville, Tennessee, provided all samples. This CDR3 contains 16 residues. Sequenced by immunoSEQ multiplex PCR; TCRdb stores in-frame clones only, minus some. The sample lists about 490,000 clones; less than 80% were seen once. Notes on this clone: The antigen remains undetermined.

The sequence derives from a woman between 35 and 50 years old in good health. Some clones in this sample may be carry-over from other donors' samples. The sequencing sample was made of PBMCs. The J gene is TRBJ1-1, the V gene TRBV12-2; the table's D call, TRBD1, has no DNA check behind it. TRBV12-2 is reported as a pseudogene. The CDR3 coding sequence is TGTGCAAGTCGCTCTCCCCGGACAGGGGTGTATACTGAAGCTTTCTTT. Translation: CASRSPRTGVYTEAFF.